This entry features one T cell receptor (beta chain) sequence. This sample is drawn from a study of blood T cell repertoires in COVID-19. On the study more broadly: Sample material is recorded as cDNA or gDNA derived from T cells, B-cell-depleted T cells, or PBMCs.

Under the authors' procedure: Estimation of nucleated cell counts was performed using reference gene primer amplification. The protocol was immunoSEQ multiplex PCR, while the TCRdb copy is restricted to in-frame clones and leaves out a portion. From that table come the V and J calls and clone size; the DNA was used to work out D and trimming. The sample records approximately 89,000 clones, 70% to 90% being singletons. Germline V gives CDR1 MDHEN, CDR2 SYDVKM. The CDR3 has 14 amino acids. J lost 9 bases, V lost 6 bases, and 10 bases had no gene match. This chain connects TRBV28 to TRBJ1-3; 8 nucleotides align to TRBD1. The sample was peripheral blood. The receptor's source is a woman between 70 and 85 years old with active or convalescent COVID-19. CDR3 sequence: CASRRSGGAGTIYF. In DNA, the CDR3 is TGTGCCAGCAGACGCTCAGGGGGCGCAGGCACCATATATTTT.